The rows below give T cell receptor beta chains drawn from one sample of a study of blood T cell repertoires in COVID-19. TCRdb's copy holds only in-frame clones and misses some; the assay was immunoSEQ multiplex PCR. The sample carries 90,000 to 100,000 clones, approximately 72% recorded once. Sequenced material: peripheral blood. The origin of the receptors is a man in his sixties or seventies with acute or convalescent COVID-19. Each CDR3 is given with its conserved first and last residue. Each record gives: D gene, V gene, clone size, J gene, CDR3 DNA, CDR3 protein. The D gene is left open where the match is weak. Clone size is stated in some rows and not others, as once, few, many or a class when expanded.

d_call: NA; v_call: TRBV5-4; clone_size: NA; j_call: TRBJ2-1; cdr3_nt: TGTGCCAGCAGCTTGGATGGCAGTCTCAATGAGCAGTTCTTC; cdr3_aa: CASSLDGSLNEQFF
d_call: NA; v_call: TRBV19; clone_size: NA; j_call: TRBJ2-7; cdr3_nt: TGTGCCAGTAGGTCACAAAGGAGCTCCTACGAGCAGTACTTC; cdr3_aa: CASRSQRSSYEQYF
d_call: NA; v_call: TRBV19; clone_size: NA; j_call: TRBJ1-1; cdr3_nt: TGTGCCAGTAGTTCATCCCCGGGGACTGAAGCTTTCTTT; cdr3_aa: CASSSSPGTEAFF
d_call: NA; v_call: TRBV5-6; clone_size: NA; j_call: TRBJ1-2; cdr3_nt: TGTGCCAGCAGCCAGGGGAACTATGGCTACACCTTC; cdr3_aa: CASSQGNYGYTF
d_call: TRBD2; v_call: TRBV11-3; clone_size: NA; j_call: TRBJ2-1; cdr3_nt: TGTGCCAGCAGCTCCTTAGCGGGAGGGGATAACAGTGAGCAGTTCTTC; cdr3_aa: CASSSLAGGDNSEQFF
d_call: NA; v_call: TRBV2; clone_size: NA; j_call: TRBJ2-3; cdr3_nt: TGTGCCAGCAGTGATGGCCTTAGCACAGATACGCAGTATTTT; cdr3_aa: CASSDGLSTDTQYF
d_call: TRBD2; v_call: TRBV9; clone_size: NA; j_call: TRBJ2-5; cdr3_nt: TGTGCCAGCAGCGTAGATAGCGGGAGGGGAGAGACCCAGTACTTC; cdr3_aa: CASSVDSGRGETQYF
d_call: TRBD1; v_call: TRBV7-3; clone_size: NA; j_call: TRBJ1-5; cdr3_nt: TGTGCCAGCAGCTTAGCAGGGGGGCTTAATCAGCCCCAGCATTTT; cdr3_aa: CASSLAGGLNQPQHF
d_call: NA; v_call: TRBV28; clone_size: few; j_call: TRBJ2-5; cdr3_nt: TGTGCCAGCAGTTTAGGGGGGCGGGGGCACTTGGAGACCCAGTACTTC; cdr3_aa: CASSLGGRGHLETQYF
d_call: TRBD1; v_call: TRBV10-3; clone_size: few; j_call: TRBJ1-3; cdr3_nt: TGTGCCATCAGAAGGGACAGCTCTGGAAACACCATATATTTT; cdr3_aa: CAIRRDSSGNTIYF
d_call: NA; v_call: TRBV28; clone_size: NA; j_call: TRBJ2-7; cdr3_nt: TGTGCCAGCAGTCCGTTTGGCGGGACCCCCTACGAGCAGTACTTC; cdr3_aa: CASSPFGGTPYEQYF
d_call: NA; v_call: TRBV5-8; clone_size: NA; j_call: TRBJ1-1; cdr3_nt: TGTGCCAGCAGCTTTGGGGGGGGGATAGTGACTGAAGCTTTCTTT; cdr3_aa: CASSFGGGIVTEAFF
d_call: NA; v_call: TRBV29-1; clone_size: NA; j_call: TRBJ1-5; cdr3_nt: TGCAGCGTGGGACTAGGGGAGGGGGACCAGCCCCAGCATTTT; cdr3_aa: CSVGLGEGDQPQHF
d_call: TRBD1; v_call: TRBV11-3; clone_size: NA; j_call: TRBJ2-7; cdr3_nt: TGTGCCAGCAGCAAGGACAGGGGGTCCTACGAGCAGTACTTC; cdr3_aa: CASSKDRGSYEQYF
d_call: NA; v_call: TRBV18; clone_size: NA; j_call: TRBJ2-1; cdr3_nt: TGTGCCAGCTCACCGCAGGGGAATGAGCAGTTCTTC; cdr3_aa: CASSPQGNEQFF
d_call: TRBD1; v_call: TRBV7-9; clone_size: few; j_call: TRBJ1-5; cdr3_nt: TGTGCCAGCAGCGTAACAGGGGGTGGCAATCAGCCCCAGCATTTT; cdr3_aa: CASSVTGGGNQPQHF
d_call: NA; v_call: TRBV7-9; clone_size: few; j_call: TRBJ2-6; cdr3_nt: TGTGCCAGCAGCTTAATCCTCCCCGGGGCCAACGTCCTGACTTTC; cdr3_aa: CASSLILPGANVLTF
d_call: TRBD1; v_call: TRBV4-2; clone_size: NA; j_call: TRBJ1-1; cdr3_nt: TGTGCCAGCAGCCAAGGGGACAGAGCTTTCTTT; cdr3_aa: CASSQGDRAFF
d_call: TRBD2; v_call: TRBV9; clone_size: NA; j_call: TRBJ2-3; cdr3_nt: TGTGCCAGCAGCGTAGGCGGGGGATTCACAGATACGCAGTATTTT; cdr3_aa: CASSVGGGFTDTQYF
d_call: TRBD1; v_call: TRBV28; clone_size: NA; j_call: TRBJ1-1; cdr3_nt: TGTGCCAGCAGTCCCCAGGACAGGGGAACTGAAGCTTTCTTT; cdr3_aa: CASSPQDRGTEAFF
d_call: NA; v_call: TRBV28; clone_size: NA; j_call: TRBJ1-1; cdr3_nt: TGTGCCAGCAGTTTTGGGGGGTCCACTGAAGCTTTCTTT; cdr3_aa: CASSFGGSTEAFF
d_call: TRBD2; v_call: TRBV9; clone_size: NA; j_call: TRBJ2-5; cdr3_nt: TGTGCCAGCAGCGTAGGGACTAGCGGGAGTGAAGAGACCCAGTACTTC; cdr3_aa: CASSVGTSGSEETQYF
d_call: NA; v_call: TRBV6-6; clone_size: NA; j_call: TRBJ2-3; cdr3_nt: TGTGCCAGCAGTTACGACGTCCAGGGTACAGATACGCAGTATTTT; cdr3_aa: CASSYDVQGTDTQYF
d_call: TRBD1; v_call: TRBV28; clone_size: many; j_call: TRBJ2-1; cdr3_nt: TGTGCCAGCAGGCGGACAGGGGGCGATGAGCAGTTCTTC; cdr3_aa: CASRRTGGDEQFF
d_call: NA; v_call: TRBV12-3/TRBV12-4; clone_size: NA; j_call: TRBJ2-2; cdr3_nt: TGTGCCAGCAGTAGGGGCACCGGGGAGCTGTTTTTT; cdr3_aa: CASSRGTGELFF
d_call: TRBD1; v_call: TRBV9; clone_size: NA; j_call: TRBJ2-1; cdr3_nt: TGTGCCAGCAGCGTAGCCGGGACAGGGGACTACAATGAGCAGTTCTTC; cdr3_aa: CASSVAGTGDYNEQFF
d_call: NA; v_call: TRBV5-1; clone_size: NA; j_call: TRBJ2-7; cdr3_nt: TGCGCCAGCAGCGCAGCCGACTCCAACTTCTACCACGAGCAGTACTTC; cdr3_aa: CASSAADSNFYHEQYF
d_call: NA; v_call: TRBV18; clone_size: NA; j_call: TRBJ1-3; cdr3_nt: TGTGCCAGCTCACCAGACAGGAACTCTGGAAACACCATATATTTT; cdr3_aa: CASSPDRNSGNTIYF
d_call: NA; v_call: TRBV3-1/TRBV3-2; clone_size: NA; j_call: TRBJ1-1; cdr3_nt: TGTGCCAGCAGCCGGGAAACACAGGGTACAGCTTTCTTT; cdr3_aa: CASSRETQGTAFF
d_call: NA; v_call: TRBV30; clone_size: NA; j_call: TRBJ1-2; cdr3_nt: TGTGCCTGGAGTGTACAGGCAGTGGATGGCTACACCTTC; cdr3_aa: CAWSVQAVDGYTF
d_call: NA; v_call: TRBV28; clone_size: NA; j_call: TRBJ2-4; cdr3_nt: TGTGCCAGCAGCCTGGGACTAGCCAAAAACATTCAGTACTTC; cdr3_aa: CASSLGLAKNIQYF
d_call: NA; v_call: TRBV19; clone_size: NA; j_call: TRBJ1-1; cdr3_nt: TGTGCCAGTAGTATCAGGGGAAACACTGAAGCTTTCTTT; cdr3_aa: CASSIRGNTEAFF
d_call: NA; v_call: TRBV24-1; clone_size: few; j_call: TRBJ2-1; cdr3_nt: TGTGCCACAGCAGGGATTACTGAGCAGTTCTTC; cdr3_aa: CATAGITEQFF
d_call: NA; v_call: TRBV28; clone_size: NA; j_call: TRBJ1-3; cdr3_nt: TGTGCCAGCAGTTTTAGGGCAGGGTTCCTACCTGGAAACACCATATATTTT; cdr3_aa: CASSFRAGFLPGNTIYF
d_call: TRBD2; v_call: TRBV13; clone_size: NA; j_call: TRBJ2-2; cdr3_nt: TGTGCCAGCAGCTACTTAGGTTTGGCGGGAGTCACCGGGGAGCTGTTTTTT; cdr3_aa: CASSYLGLAGVTGELFF
d_call: TRBD2; v_call: TRBV7-2; clone_size: NA; j_call: TRBJ2-7; cdr3_nt: TGTGCCAGCAGCTCGCGACTAGCGGGAGGCCGATACGAGCAGTACTTC; cdr3_aa: CASSSRLAGGRYEQYF
d_call: TRBD2; v_call: TRBV4-2; clone_size: NA; j_call: TRBJ2-1; cdr3_nt: TGTGCCAGCAGCCGACCGGGACTAGCGGGAGGAGGCAATGAGCAGTTCTTC; cdr3_aa: CASSRPGLAGGGNEQFF
d_call: NA; v_call: TRBV7-2; clone_size: NA; j_call: TRBJ2-1; cdr3_nt: TGTGCCAGCAGGGACAACTCCTACAATGAGCAGTTCTTC; cdr3_aa: CASRDNSYNEQFF
d_call: NA; v_call: TRBV4-2; clone_size: NA; j_call: TRBJ1-1; cdr3_nt: TGTGCCAGCAGCCATCCCGGGTCTCCTGAAGCTTTCTTT; cdr3_aa: CASSHPGSPEAFF
d_call: TRBD1; v_call: TRBV28; clone_size: NA; j_call: TRBJ1-2; cdr3_nt: TGTGCCAGCAGTTCGGGACAGGCTAACTATGGCTACACCTTC; cdr3_aa: CASSSGQANYGYTF
d_call: TRBD2; v_call: TRBV2; clone_size: NA; j_call: TRBJ2-5; cdr3_nt: TGTGCCAGCAAGCGGGGCCAAGAGACCCAGTACTTC; cdr3_aa: CASKRGQETQYF
d_call: NA; v_call: TRBV6-5; clone_size: NA; j_call: TRBJ2-1; cdr3_nt: TGTGCCAGCAGTTACTCCGGGGTTTTCTACAATGAGCAGTTCTTC; cdr3_aa: CASSYSGVFYNEQFF
d_call: NA; v_call: TRBV25-1; clone_size: NA; j_call: TRBJ2-3; cdr3_nt: TGTGCCAGCAGGGCCTCAGGGACTAGCACAGATACGCAGTATTTT; cdr3_aa: CASRASGTSTDTQYF
d_call: NA; v_call: TRBV15; clone_size: once; j_call: TRBJ2-5; cdr3_nt: TGTGCCACCAGCAGAGATCGTGGAGATCAAGAGACCCAGTACTTC; cdr3_aa: CATSRDRGDQETQYF
d_call: NA; v_call: TRBV2; clone_size: once; j_call: TRBJ2-1; cdr3_nt: TGTGCCAGCAGTTATGGGGACTCAAGGGAGCAGTTCTTC; cdr3_aa: CASSYGDSREQFF
d_call: NA; v_call: TRBV30; clone_size: few; j_call: TRBJ1-2; cdr3_nt: TGTGCCTGGACCGAAGGGGCAGCAGCAGGCTATGGCTACACCTTC; cdr3_aa: CAWTEGAAAGYGYTF
d_call: NA; v_call: TRBV6-4; clone_size: NA; j_call: TRBJ2-7; cdr3_nt: TGTGCCAGCAGTGCCGGGATCGACGAGCAGTACTTC; cdr3_aa: CASSAGIDEQYF
d_call: NA; v_call: TRBV4-1; clone_size: NA; j_call: TRBJ1-3; cdr3_nt: TGCGCCAGCAGCCAAGAACAAGCTGGAAACACCATATATTTT; cdr3_aa: CASSQEQAGNTIYF
d_call: TRBD2; v_call: TRBV30; clone_size: NA; j_call: TRBJ2-1; cdr3_nt: TGTGCCTGGACCGGACTAGCGGGAGGATACAATGAGCAGTTCTTC; cdr3_aa: CAWTGLAGGYNEQFF
d_call: TRBD1; v_call: TRBV28; clone_size: NA; j_call: TRBJ2-7; cdr3_nt: TGTGCCAGCAGTTTAGGAGGGACAGGGGGGCGCGAGCAGTACTTC; cdr3_aa: CASSLGGTGGREQYF
d_call: NA; v_call: TRBV19; clone_size: NA; j_call: TRBJ2-5; cdr3_nt: TGTGCCGTCAGGGGCGGGGAGACCCAGTACTTC; cdr3_aa: CAVRGGETQYF
d_call: NA; v_call: TRBV7-2; clone_size: few; j_call: TRBJ1-5; cdr3_nt: TGTGCCAGCAGCTTACTGCCGGGGAATCAGCCCCAGCATTTT; cdr3_aa: CASSLLPGNQPQHF
d_call: NA; v_call: TRBV11-2; clone_size: NA; j_call: TRBJ1-6; cdr3_nt: TGTGCCAGCAGCTTAGACCCGGGAGGCTCACCCCTCCACTTT; cdr3_aa: CASSLDPGGSPLHF
d_call: NA; v_call: TRBV19; clone_size: few; j_call: TRBJ1-5; cdr3_nt: TGTGCCAGCTTTGGGCGGGACGGCCAGCCCCAGCATTTT; cdr3_aa: CASFGRDGQPQHF
d_call: NA; v_call: TRBV9; clone_size: NA; j_call: TRBJ2-2; cdr3_nt: TGTGCCAGCAGCTCAGGGACTTTTACCGGGGAGCTGTTTTTT; cdr3_aa: CASSSGTFTGELFF